Listed here are 24 T cell receptor beta chains from one sample, sequenced in a study of blood T cells in healthy people across ages. The second PCR ran 7 to 11 cycles with a sample-barcoded 5' primer and J-beta primers. TCRdb fed the 5' RACE reads into MiXCR, producing one record per CDR3 protein. The sample yields 920,000 or so distinct CDR3 sequences, around 43% seen once. The sequencing input was blood. The source of these receptors is an older woman in good health.

This chain joins TRBV7-3 and TRBJ2-5; 9 bases align to TRBD2. V shed 4 bases and J 11 bases; nucleotides not matched to a gene: 14. The CDR3 has 15 residues. CDR1 and CDR2 from the germline V gene are SGHTA and FQGTGA. The CDR3 here is CASSSRSGTSNEQYF. DNA for the CDR3: TGTGCCAGCAGCTCCCGCTCCGGGACTAGCAATGAGCAGTACTTC.

The chain is built from TRBV19 and TRBJ2-7; D call uncertain. CDR3 length: 16 residues. Germline CDR1 LNHDA, CDR2 SQIVND (reference sequence). Trimming stripped 4 bases from V and 0 bases from J, with 16 bases between. The CDR3 DNA is TGTGCCAGTAGTAGAAGGGCGGCCTCCTACTCCTACGAGCAGTACTTC. Translation: CASSRRAASYSYEQYF.

This clonotype has a count of ten or more. The chain is built from TRBV30 and TRBJ2-7, with D tentatively TRBD1 (5 bases). V was trimmed by 3 bases and J by 2 bases, leaving 5 bases between them. Germline assignment: CDR1 GTSNPN and CDR2 SVGIG (reference sequence). This CDR3 has 11 amino acids. CDR3 bases: TGTGCCTGGAGGGGGCCCTACGAGCAGTACTTC. Translation gives CAWRGPYEQYF.

The chain joins TRBV5-5 to TRBJ1-4, with 7 bases that match TRBD1. The CDR3 has 16 residues. Germline values: CDR1 SGHKS, CDR2 YYEKEE (reference sequence). V lost 4 bases and J lost 8; bases outside the gene matches: 14. The CDR3 bases are TGTGCCAGCAGCACCGAGCCTACAGGGGCGGGCGAAAAACTGTTTTTT. Residues: CASSTEPTGAGEKLFF.

The chain joins TRBV4-1 to TRBJ1-1; possibly TRBD1 for D (6 bases). The CDR3 has 15 amino acids. Trimming stripped 0 bases from V and 6 bases from J, with 14 bases between. Germline loops: CDR1 MGHRA, CDR2 YSYEKL. The CDR3 DNA is TGCGCCAGCAGCCAAGATTCCCGGGGGCAGGCTGAAGCTTTCTTT. Translating gives CASSQDSRGQAEAFF.

This clonotype was seen a few times. This chain joins TRBV10-3 and TRBJ2-3; perhaps TRBD2 as D (5 bases). Looked up from germline, CDR1 is ENHRY and CDR2 is SYGVKD. The CDR3 loop spans 15 amino acids. V was pared by 3 bases and J by 2 bases, with 12 bases between. For the CDR3, the DNA is TGTGCCATCAGTGAAGCGGACCTCCCCACAGATACGCAGTATTTT. Its translation: CAISEADLPTDTQYF.

This chain uses TRBV7-6 with TRBJ2-7; 9 positions match TRBD2. The length of the CDR3 is 15 residues. Looked up from germline, CDR1 is SGHVS and CDR2 is FNYEAQ. J was trimmed by 5 bases and V by 0 bases; bases with no gene match: 5. CDR3 in DNA: TGTGCCAGCAGCTTAGCTGGGGTAGCGGGAGACGAGCAGTACTTC. Its translation is CASSLAGVAGDEQYF. The full variable domain, in which reference TRBV7-6 and TRBJ2-7 provide the parts outside the CDR3, is GAGVSQSPRYKVTKRGQDVALRCDPISGHVSLYWYRQALGQGPEFLTYFNYEAQQDKSGLPNDRFSAERPEGSISTLTIQRTEQRDSAMYRCASSLAGVAGDEQYFGPGTRLTVT.

This chain links TRBV12-3 or TRBV12-4 with TRBJ2-6; a weak D match, TRBD1 (5 bases). V lost 7 bases to trimming and J lost 2 bases, with 12 bases between them. This CDR3 region has 15 residues. CDR3 loop: CASTIRAPGANVLTF. The CDR3, as DNA: TGTGCCAGCACCATCAGGGCTCCTGGGGCCAACGTCCTGACTTTC.

CDR3 residues: CASSPAGQLLILFTDTQYF. CDR3 DNA sequence: TGTGCCAGCAGTCCCGCGGGACAGCTACTCATTCTCTTCACAGATACGCAGTATTTT. The gene calls are TRBV27 and TRBJ2-3; tentative D call: TRBD1 (7 bases). Trimming took off 5 bases at V and 2 bases at J, with 26 bases between the two ends. CDR1 and CDR2 (germline): MNHEY, SMNVEV (reference sequence). This CDR3 has 19 residues.

The chain has TRBV24-1 and TRBJ2-2; no clear D. CDR3 length: 14 residues. Germline CDR1 and CDR2: KGHDR and SFDVKD. V shed 7 bases and J shed 3 bases, with 11 bases lying between them. The CDR3 DNA follows: TGTGCCACCAGCTCTTTTTCGGACACCGGGGAGCTGTTTTTT. Translated, it gives CATSSFSDTGELFF.

This chain links TRBV11-2 with TRBJ2-7; tentatively, D is TRBD1 or TRBD2 (6 bases each). Trimming cost V 11 bases and J 0 bases, with 17 bases left between them. Per germline, CDR1 SGHAT and CDR2 FQNNGV. The length of the CDR3 is 14 residues. CDR3 in DNA: TGTGCCTCCCGTAAAGGGGGGCCCTCCTACGAGCAGTACTTC. Encoded protein: CASRKGGPSYEQYF.

The chain joins TRBV30 to TRBJ1-6; no clear D. V was clipped by 5 bases and J by 7 bases, with 12 bases between them. The CDR3 runs 13 residues. The germline V gene encodes CDR1 GTSNPN and CDR2 SVGIG (reference sequence). The CDR3 region has the DNA TGTGCCTGGGGTAGGGAGGTGAATTCACCCCTCCACTTT. Its translation: CAWGREVNSPLHF.

This clonotype has just a few counts. The J gene is TRBJ1-4, the V gene TRBV6-5; D is perhaps TRBD1 (5 bases). The CDR3 is made up of 13 amino acids. Germline V lookup: CDR1 MNHEY, CDR2 SVGAGI. V was clipped by 7 bases and J by 4 bases, with 10 bases between them. CDR3 in DNA: TGTGCCAGCACGGGGCGCCGTAATGAAAAACTGTTTTTT. This encodes CASTGRRNEKLFF.

The J gene is TRBJ2-5, the V gene TRBV10-1, with 8 bases aligning to TRBD2. This CDR3 has 15 amino acids. Looked up from germline, CDR1 is WNHNN and CDR2 is SYGVQD (reference sequence). V shed 0 bases and J 11 bases; nucleotides not matched to a gene: 11. Here the CDR3 DNA reads TGCGCCAGCAGTGAGTCTCAAGCGGGAGCTTTGGAGCAGTACTTC. Its protein product is CASSESQAGALEQYF.

This chain uses TRBV7-6 with TRBJ2-1; 9 positions match TRBD1. The CDR3 is 18 residues long. Losses at the gene ends were 2 bases for V and 0 bases for J; bases not matched to a gene: 8. CDR1 and CDR2 from the germline V gene are SGHVS and FNYEAQ. CDR3 sequence: CASSLIYRGPSSYNEQFF. The CDR3, as DNA: TGTGCCAGCAGCTTAATTTACAGGGGGCCCAGCTCCTACAATGAGCAGTTCTTC.

The chain has TRBV20-1 and TRBJ2-7; 8 positions match TRBD2. V was clipped by 3 bases and J by 3 bases; unmatched bases: 13. This CDR3 spans 16 amino acids. In germline, CDR1 is DFQATT, CDR2 SNEGSKA (reference sequence). CDR3 in amino acids: CSASSGRAGDRYEQYF. The CDR3 nucleotides are TGCAGTGCTAGTTCGGGACGAGCGGGAGATCGCTACGAGCAGTACTTC.

The rearrangement links TRBV29-1 to TRBJ1-1; 8 bases match TRBD1. Germline lookup yields CDR1 SQVTM and CDR2 ANQGSEA. V dropped 3 bases and J dropped 0; count of bases not matched to a gene: 3. This CDR3 has 14 residues. The CDR3 sequence is CSVDRTGMNTEAFF. The CDR3 DNA reads TGCAGCGTTGACCGGACAGGGATGAACACTGAAGCTTTCTTT.

V gene TRBV29-1 combines with J gene TRBJ2-7; D gene ambiguous. Between the trimmed V and J ends, which lost 0 bases and 7 bases, there was a span of 13 bases. Germline loops: CDR1 SQVTM, CDR2 ANQGSEA. The CDR3 is 13 residues long. CDR3 nucleotides: TGCAGCGTTGAAGACTATCCGGAGAGGGAGCAGTACTTC. Its translation is CSVEDYPEREQYF.

V gene TRBV13 combines with J gene TRBJ2-1, with D unresolved. CDR1 and CDR2 (germline): PRHDT, FYEKMQ (reference sequence). This CDR3 spans 12 amino acids. V lost 2 bases and J 13 bases, leaving 12 bases between the germline ends. CDR3 bases: TGTGCCAGCAGCTTATGGCAAGAGACCCAGTTCTTC. Translated, it gives CASSLWQETQFF.

The V and J genes are TRBV27 and TRBJ2-1; possible D gene TRBD2, 5 bases. This CDR3 spans 12 amino acids. Germline CDR1 reads MNHEY; CDR2 reads SMNVEV (reference sequence). V lost 6 bases and J lost 7, with 10 bases in between. In DNA form, the CDR3 reads TGTGCCAGCAGGCGGACTTGGAATGAGCAGTTCTTC. This sequence encodes CASRRTWNEQFF.

The V gene is TRBV7-6, the J gene TRBJ1-4, with D tentatively TRBD1 (5 bases). Trimming left V 5 bases short and J 8 bases short, with 15 bases between. Germline-derived CDR1 and CDR2 are SGHVS and FNYEAQ. This CDR3 has 14 residues. CDR3: CASSPSGGREKLFF. CDR3 DNA sequence: TGTGCCAGCAGCCCCTCGGGGGGTCGCGAAAAACTGTTTTTT.

This clonotype has just a few counts. The J gene is TRBJ2-3, the V gene TRBV12-3 or TRBV12-4; D call uncertain. The ends were cut back, 3 bases at V and 2 bases at J, with 3 bases in the middle. The length of the CDR3 is 12 residues. CDR3 nucleotides: TGTGCCAGCAGTTTCTTCACAGATACGCAGTATTTT. Its protein is CASSFFTDTQYF.

The chain employs TRBV29-1 and TRBJ2-2; no clear D gene. Trimming took 4 bases from V and 2 from J, leaving 20 bases between them. The CDR3 extends over 17 amino acids. Germline V CDR1 and CDR2: SQVTM, ANQGSEA. The CDR3 nucleotides are TGCAGCGTTGGAGTTAAAGGGCCACTTTCTAACACCGGGGAGCTGTTTTTT. Protein sequence: CSVGVKGPLSNTGELFF.

This clonotype was seen a handful of times. This sequence joins TRBV6-5 and TRBJ2-3; the D is unclear. Germline CDR1 is MNHEY and CDR2 is SVGAGI. This CDR3 is built from 13 residues. Trimming took off 0 bases at V and 7 bases at J, with 8 bases between the two ends. As DNA, the CDR3 is TGTGCCAGCAGTTACTCGTTAAGGTATACGCAGTATTTT. Translated: CASSYSLRYTQYF.